This T cell receptor beta chain was sequenced in a study of cytomegalovirus exposure and HLA in healthy donors. Turning to the study itself: Genotyping showed approximately 81% of about 370 donors falling in the Caucasian-associated ancestry cluster. Study outcomes and limitations: In vitro assays verified that three CMV-associated chains recognized CMV antigens specifically.

The junction had 8 bases not matched to a gene; V was cut back by 0 bases and J by 6 bases. The CDR3 loop spans 16 amino acids. Germline CDR1 and CDR2: MNHEY and SVGAGI. PCR amplification relied on 60 Vbeta primers (plus 13 Jbeta primers). TCRdb's copy holds only in-frame clones and misses some; the assay was immunoSEQ multiplex PCR. The sample carries roughly 56,000 clones, approximately 85% recorded once. Note on this clone: What it recognizes is unknown.

This sequence joins TRBV6-5 and TRBJ2-3; 8 positions agree with TRBD1. Sequencing input: PBMCs. The receptor comes from a boy aged 5-17 years in good health and CMV-seropositive. The DNA of the CDR3 is TGTGCCAGCAGTTACTCGACCAACAGGGGGTTCGATACGCAGTATTTT. Translating it yields CASSYSTNRGFDTQYF.